This T cell receptor (beta chain) comes out of a study of cytomegalovirus exposure and HLA in healthy donors. A multiplex PCR was run with 60 Vbeta primers and 13 Jbeta primers. Measured with immunoSEQ multiplex PCR; TCRdb has only the in-frame clones, and not every one. Of around 150,000 clones in the sample, less than 10% were seen once. The receptor was derived from a male donor in good health and CMV-seronegative. The sample taken for sequencing was PBMCs.

The CDR3 region is CASSLGPLINRGEGEKLFF. The CDR3 DNA reads TGTGCCAGCAGCTTAGGCCCCCTAATTAACAGGGGCGAGGGTGAAAAACTGTTTTTT. The chain joins TRBV11-2 to TRBJ1-4, with 7 nucleotides matching TRBD1. Germline CDR1 is SGHAT and CDR2 is FQNNGV. V was pared by 1 base and J by 7 bases, with 18 bases of the junction left unmatched. This CDR3 is built from 19 residues.